The T cell receptor (beta chain) described here comes from a study of Tregs in tolerant kidney transplant recipients. CDR3 length: 14 amino acids. V was shortened by 5 bases and J by 0 bases, with 13 bases between the two germline ends. The germline CDR1 and CDR2 sequences are DFQATT and SNEGSKA (reference sequence). Clones were read by immunoSEQ multiplex PCR, and TCRdb kept only the in-frame ones, dropping some. In total, the table holds 45,000 to 55,000 clones. A remark on this clone: The read is 3 residues too short to cover the CDR3 end, so that end is filled in from the germline J gene.

This chain uses TRBV20-1 with TRBJ1-1; tentatively, D is TRBD1 (6 bases). This receptor was obtained from a human donor who received a combined kidney and bone marrow transplant. The sequencing used CD4+ T cells from blood, collected before the transplant. CDR3 DNA, as far as it was read: TGCAGTGCTCCGAGACAGGCGTTGAACACTGAA. Translated, it gives CSAPRQALNTE. In full, the CDR3 reads CSAPRQALNTEAFF.